The present T cell receptor (beta chain) was sequenced within a study of cytomegalovirus exposure and HLA in healthy donors. About the research overall: Early release data held approximately 81 million unique TCRs from HLA-typed donors.

CDR1 and CDR2 (germline): SGHRS, YFSETQ. Trimming pared 2 bases from V and 3 bases from J, leaving 12 bases between. The CDR3 is 14 amino acids. Primers for the PCR totalled 60 Vbeta and 13 Jbeta. Profiled with immunoSEQ multiplex PCR; TCRdb holds only in-frame clones, not every one. The sample shows fewer than 200,000 clones, more than 70% of them seen only once. The sample consisted of PBMCs. The sequence was collected from a male donor in good health and CMV-seronegative. The genes are TRBV5-1 and TRBJ2-7; D is unresolved. In DNA form, the CDR3 reads TGCGCCAGCAGCTTATCAGGCCCCCTCTACGAGCAGTACTTC. Translating it yields CASSLSGPLYEQYF.